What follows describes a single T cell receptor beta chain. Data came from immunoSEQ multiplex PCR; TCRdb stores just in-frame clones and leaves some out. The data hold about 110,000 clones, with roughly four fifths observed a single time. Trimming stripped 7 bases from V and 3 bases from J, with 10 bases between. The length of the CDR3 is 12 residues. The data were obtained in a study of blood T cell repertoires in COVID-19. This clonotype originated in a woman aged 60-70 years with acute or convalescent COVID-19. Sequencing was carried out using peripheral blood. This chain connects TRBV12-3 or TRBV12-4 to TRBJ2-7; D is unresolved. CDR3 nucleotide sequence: TGTGCCAGCACCGCAAGCCGCTACGAGCAGTACTTC. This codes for CASTASRYEQYF.